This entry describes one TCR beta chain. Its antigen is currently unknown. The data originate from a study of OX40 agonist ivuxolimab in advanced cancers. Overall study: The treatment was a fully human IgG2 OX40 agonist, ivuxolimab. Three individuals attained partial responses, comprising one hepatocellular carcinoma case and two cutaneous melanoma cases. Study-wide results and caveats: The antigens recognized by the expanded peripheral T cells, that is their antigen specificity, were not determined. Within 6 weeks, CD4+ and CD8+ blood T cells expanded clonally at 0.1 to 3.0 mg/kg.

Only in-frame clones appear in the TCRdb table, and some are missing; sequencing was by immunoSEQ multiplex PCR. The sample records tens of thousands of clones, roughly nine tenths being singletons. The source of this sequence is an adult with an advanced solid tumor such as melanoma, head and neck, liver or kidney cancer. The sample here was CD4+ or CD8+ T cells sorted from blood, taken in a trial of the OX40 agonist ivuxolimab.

CDR3 nucleotides: TGCGCCAGCAGCACGGGGACATCCCAAGAGACCCAGTACTTC. This encodes CASSTGTSQETQYF. The V gene is TRBV5-1, the J gene TRBJ2-5; perhaps TRBD1 as D (6 bases). The CDR3 contains 14 residues. V was shortened by 4 bases and J by 1 base, with 11 bases between the two germline ends. Looked up from germline, CDR1 is SGHRS and CDR2 is YFSETQ.